Presented here are 19 T cell receptor beta chains from one specimen sequenced in a study of T cells in localized non-small cell lung cancer. Sequencing was performed with immunoSEQ multiplex PCR; in TCRdb, only in-frame clones are kept and a portion is missing. The sample includes about 130,000 clones, about 89% of them seen just once. The sequencing here drew on peripheral blood, taken before any cancer treatment. All receptors derive from a female donor aged 60 or older with stage I lung adenocarcinoma.

In nucleotides, the CDR3 is TGCGCCAGCAGCTTGCAGGCTGCAGGGGAAGGGGCCAACGTCCTGACTTTC. The encoded protein is CASSLQAAGEGANVLTF. The chain employs TRBV5-1 and TRBJ2-6; maybe TRBD1 (6 bases). Germline CDR1 reads SGHRS; CDR2 reads YFSETQ. This CDR3 has 17 amino acids. Trimming stripped 1 base from V and 4 bases from J, with 15 bases between.

This clone was counted a few times. This specimen includes other DNA sequences encoding the same CDR3. The chain has TRBV19 and TRBJ1-1, with a possible D match to TRBD1 (6 bases). The ends were cut back, 6 bases at V and 4 bases at J, with 12 bases in the middle. This CDR3 spans 13 amino acids. CDR1 is LNHDA, CDR2 SQIVND, per germline (reference sequence). DNA of the CDR3: TGTGCCAGTAGCCAGGTCAGGGGCACTGAAGCTTTCTTT. As protein: CASSQVRGTEAFF.

The chain has TRBV30 and TRBJ1-2; D is perhaps TRBD1 (6 bases). V lost 6 bases and J lost 8, with 22 bases in between. The CDR3 covers 14 residues. Germline V lookup: CDR1 GTSNPN, CDR2 SVGIG (reference sequence). This chain's CDR3 is CACTPPGQGIGYTF. CDR3 nucleotides: TGTGCCTGTACTCCCCCCGGCCAGGGGATAGGCTACACCTTC.

The chain couples TRBV2 to TRBJ2-3; tentatively, D is TRBD2 (6 bases). This CDR3 has 13 amino acids. Trimming stripped 3 bases from V and 5 bases from J, with 9 bases between. CDR1 is SNHLY and CDR2 is FYNNEI in the germline V gene. Here the CDR3 reads CASSEGLRDTQYF. The CDR3 DNA follows: TGTGCCAGCAGTGAGGGACTTCGAGATACGCAGTATTTT.

The chain carries TRBV9 and TRBJ2-2; D possibly corresponds to TRBD1 (6 bases). V shed 3 bases and J shed 1 base, with 10 bases lying between them. This CDR3 has 15 amino acids. CDR1 and CDR2 (germline): SGDLS, YYNGEE. The CDR3 region is CASSETTGNTGELFF. DNA of the CDR3: TGTGCCAGCAGCGAGACGACAGGGAACACCGGGGAGCTGTTTTTT. Full variable domain (remainder filled in from reference TRBV9 and TRBJ2-2): DSGVTQTPKHLITATGQRVTLRCSPRSGDLSVYWYQQSLDQGLQFLIQYYNGEERAKGNILERFSAQQFPDLHSELNLSSLELGDSALYFCASSETTGNTGELFFGEGSRLTVL.

The rearrangement joins TRBV30 to TRBJ2-7; D uncertain. Trimming cost V 5 bases and J 0 bases, with 5 bases left between them. The CDR3 contains 11 residues. The germline V gene has CDR1 GTSNPN and CDR2 SVGIG (reference sequence). CDR3 protein: CAWRASYEQYF. The CDR3, as DNA: TGTGCCTGGCGAGCCTCCTACGAGCAGTACTTC.

The chain combines TRBV5-1 with TRBJ1-2, with 7 bases matching TRBD1. Germline loops: CDR1 SGHRS, CDR2 YFSETQ. The CDR3 spans 17 residues. The ends lost 0 bases at V and 4 bases at J; junction bases unmatched: 12. The CDR3 region is CASSLGGGQGVAYGYTF. CDR3 DNA: TGCGCCAGCAGCTTGGGCGGAGGTCAGGGGGTGGCCTATGGCTACACCTTC.

The chain links TRBV16 to TRBJ2-6, with TRBD1 identical over 9 bases. Germline V lookup: CDR1 KGHSY, CDR2 FQNENV. With V trimmed by 3 bases and J by 1 base, 13 bases remained unmatched. The CDR3 loop spans 20 amino acids. The CDR3 spells CASSQIGTGTPLSGANVLTF. The CDR3 DNA follows: TGTGCCAGCAGCCAGATAGGGACAGGGACTCCCTTATCTGGGGCCAACGTCCTGACTTTC.

The CDR3 sequence is CASSLTSGKLNEQFF. Written as DNA, the CDR3 is TGTGCCAGCAGCCTAACTAGCGGGAAGCTGAATGAGCAGTTCTTC. The rearrangement joins TRBV11-3 to TRBJ2-1, with 10 bases matching TRBD2. This CDR3 has 15 amino acids. Losses at the gene ends were 5 bases for V and 7 bases for J; bases not matched to a gene: 8. The germline gives CDR1 SGHNT, CDR2 YENEEA.

V and J are TRBV6-1 and TRBJ1-1; a possible D gene is TRBD1 (6 bases). Germline V CDR1 and CDR2: MNHNS, SASEGT. V dropped 7 bases and J dropped 1 base, with 10 bases sitting between them. This CDR3 is built from 13 residues. The CDR3 loop reads CASTMDRNTEAFF. CDR3 DNA: TGTGCCAGCACTATGGACAGGAACACTGAAGCTTTCTTT.

The J gene is TRBJ1-6, the V gene TRBV28; 7 nucleotides agree with TRBD1. CDR1 and CDR2 from the germline V gene are MDHEN and SYDVKM. V lost 2 bases to trimming and J lost 6 bases; unmatched junction nucleotides: 4. This CDR3 is built from 15 residues. The CDR3 loop is CASSLGRGTNSPLHF. CDR3 DNA: TGTGCCAGCAGTTTAGGCAGGGGGACTAATTCACCCCTCCACTTT.

This sequence joins TRBV6-5 and TRBJ1-2; D not resolved. V lost 6 bases to trimming and J lost 0 bases, with 2 bases between them. Germline V gene data show CDR1 as MNHEY and CDR2 as SVGAGI. The CDR3 covers 11 residues. CDR3 nucleotides: TGTGCCAGCAGGGCTAACTATGGCTACACCTTC. Translation gives CASRANYGYTF.

Only one count was recorded for this clone. The chain employs TRBV2 and TRBJ2-2; 8 positions agree with TRBD2. CDR3 length: 15 residues. CDR1 SNHLY and CDR2 FYNNEI come from the germline V gene. After removal of 7 bases from V and 6 bases from J, the junction contained 10 bases not matched to a gene. As DNA, the CDR3 is TGTGCCAGCAAACTAGCGGAGAAGGCGGCCGGGGAGCTGTTTTTT. Translated: CASKLAEKAAGELFF.

The chain combines TRBV29-1 with TRBJ2-3; weak D call: TRBD1 (8 bases). The germline V and J ends were trimmed by 7 bases and 0 bases, with 26 bases remaining between them. This CDR3 has 18 amino acids. Per the germline V gene, CDR1 is SQVTM and CDR2 is ANQGSEA. CDR3 protein: CSANRGGSAGVSTDTQYF. In DNA form, the CDR3 reads TGCAGCGCCAACAGGGGGGGATCGGCGGGCGTGAGCACAGATACGCAGTATTTT.

The V gene is TRBV2, the J gene TRBJ1-3; D unclear. CDR1 is SNHLY, CDR2 FYNNEI, per germline. This CDR3 region has 14 residues. V dropped 4 bases and J dropped 1 base, with 8 bases sitting between them. The chain's CDR3 is CASSGIASGNTIYF. The DNA for the CDR3 is TGTGCCAGCAGTGGGATAGCGTCTGGAAACACCATATATTTT.

The chain joins TRBV5-1 to TRBJ2-3; 7 bases align to TRBD1. This CDR3 contains 14 residues. The junction had 5 bases not matched to a gene; V was cut back by 5 bases and J by 2 bases. CDR1 is SGHRS and CDR2 is YFSETQ in the germline V gene. In nucleotides, the CDR3 is TGCGCCAGCAGGATAACAGGGGACACAGATACGCAGTATTTT. It translates to CASRITGDTDTQYF.

The chain joins TRBV28 to TRBJ1-1; D remains unclear. The germline V gene encodes CDR1 MDHEN and CDR2 SYDVKM. V dropped 10 bases and J dropped 10 bases, with 25 bases sitting between them. The length of the CDR3 is 14 residues. Here the CDR3 DNA reads TGTGCCACATCAGAGGGATATCCGGGGTTTCGAGCTTTCTTT. This gives the protein CATSEGYPGFRAFF.

This rearrangement joins TRBV5-1 to TRBJ2-1, with D possibly matching TRBD1 (6 bases). The CDR3 spans 15 residues. The V end was cut by 0 bases, the J end by 7 bases, with 14 bases between. Per the germline V gene, CDR1 is SGHRS and CDR2 is YFSETQ. The CDR3 coding sequence is TGCGCCAGCAGCTTGGAGGTACAGGGTTTGAATGAGCAGTTCTTC. Translation: CASSLEVQGLNEQFF.

This chain uses TRBV28 with TRBJ1-5; D unclear. This CDR3 has 12 amino acids. V lost 5 bases and J lost 8, with 10 bases in between. Germline CDR1 and CDR2: MDHEN and SYDVKM. Written as DNA, the CDR3 is TGTGCCAGCAGTATTACGCAAGAGCCCCAGCATTTT. It yields the protein CASSITQEPQHF.